A selection of T cell receptor beta chains follows, all from one sample in a study of response to subunit inactivated influenza vaccine. Each CDR3 protein is one row after TCRdb ran MiXCR on the RT-PCR reads. The table lists hundreds of thousands of distinct CDR3 sequences, 11% to 15% of them singletons. This specimen consisted of PBMCs from blood, obtained around 15 days before vaccination. Receptor source: a man in his fifties who received an inactivated influenza vaccine. CDR3s include the opening cysteine and the closing phenylalanine or tryptophan. D genes are given only for firm matches. A row's size may be missing; if present it is once, few, many or a size class.

d_call | j_call | v_call | clone_size | cdr3_aa | cdr3_nt
NA | TRBJ1-5 | TRBV4-2 | NA | CASSQESGNKQPQHF | TGTGCCAGCAGCCAAGAGTCCGGGAATAAGCAGCCCCAGCATTTT
NA | TRBJ2-5 | TRBV7-9 | NA | CASSPRQALRETQYF | TGTGCCAGCAGCCCACGACAAGCCCTAAGAGAGACCCAGTACTTC
NA | TRBJ2-5 | TRBV12-3/TRBV12-4 | once | CASSLTTGLPTLETQYF | TGTGCCAGCAGTTTGACTACAGGGCTACCCACCCTCGAGACCCAGTACTTC
NA | TRBJ1-6 | TRBV6-1 | few | CASSPAQGAGFRLGSLHF | TGTGCCAGCAGTCCGGCCCAGGGAGCGGGATTCCGACTCGGGTCCCTCCACTTT
NA | TRBJ1-1 | TRBV28 | NA | CASRGGRANTEAFF | TGTGCCAGCAGGGGGGGTCGGGCTAACACTGAAGCTTTCTTT
NA | TRBJ2-3 | TRBV7-2 | few | CASTPAGSGTDTQYF | TGTGCCAGCACCCCGGCAGGGTCGGGCACAGATACGCAGTATTTT
NA | TRBJ1-2 | TRBV12-3/TRBV12-4 | NA | CASSTSNTYGYTF | TGTGCCAGCAGTACCTCCAACACCTATGGCTACACCTTC
NA | TRBJ2-2 | TRBV9 | NA | CASSVRRWGLNTGELFF | TGTGCCAGCAGCGTAAGGAGGTGGGGCCTGAACACCGGGGAGCTGTTTTTT
NA | TRBJ2-5 | TRBV5-1 | NA | CASSLDASPYQETQYF | TGCGCCAGCAGCTTGGACGCTTCCCCGTACCAAGAGACCCAGTACTTC
TRBD2 | TRBJ2-1 | TRBV20-1 | NA | CSARVAGGWNEQFF | TGCAGTGCTAGAGTAGCGGGAGGATGGAATGAGCAGTTCTTC
NA | TRBJ1-2 | TRBV4-2 | NA | CASSQDTSGGGYTF | TGTGCCAGCAGCCAAGATACGAGTGGCGGTGGCTACACCTTC
NA | TRBJ1-2 | TRBV24-1 | many | CATSDSSVNYGYTF | TGTGCCACCAGTGATTCGTCAGTTAACTATGGCTACACCTTC
TRBD2 | TRBJ2-3 | TRBV27 | few | CASSPVAGLSTDTQYF | TGTGCCAGCAGTCCAGTAGCGGGCCTGAGCACAGATACGCAGTATTTT
NA | TRBJ1-5 | TRBV20-1 | NA | CSVSVDSNQPQHF | TGCAGTGTTTCCGTCGATAGCAATCAGCCCCAGCATTTT
TRBD1 | TRBJ2-1 | TRBV6-1 | NA | CASRPGQAIYNEQFF | TGTGCCAGCAGGCCGGGACAGGCGATCTACAATGAGCAGTTCTTC
NA | TRBJ2-5 | TRBV7-5 | NA | CISVSEAHSPAMFQETQYF | NA
NA | TRBJ2-7 | TRBV6-2/TRBV6-3 | NA | CATLGEDNSYEQYF | TGTGCCACCTTGGGCGAGGACAATTCCTACGAGCAGTACTTC
TRBD2 | TRBJ2-7 | TRBV10-3 | many | CATSLAGVSYEQYF | TGTGCCACCAGTCTAGCGGGAGTTTCGTACGAGCAGTACTTC
NA | TRBJ2-7 | TRBV7-2 | NA | CASSLGPDGGQYF | TGTGCCAGCAGCTTAGGGCCGGACGGCGGGCAGTACTTC
NA | TRBJ2-5 | TRBV4-3 | NA | CASSQDISRGETQYF | TGCGCCAGCAGCCAAGATATCTCCAGGGGAGAGACCCAGTACTTC
TRBD2 | TRBJ2-5 | TRBV7-9 | many | CASSREREPETQYF | TGTGCCAGCAGCCGTGAGCGGGAGCCGGAGACCCAGTACTTC
NA | TRBJ2-5 | TRBV7-7 | many | CASSLGILETQYF | TGTGCCAGCAGCCTAGGGATTTTGGAGACCCAGTACTTC
TRBD2 | TRBJ2-7 | TRBV7-8 | few | CASTHSGAPMKQYF | TGTGCCAGCACCCATAGCGGGGCCCCTATGAAACAGTACTTC
NA | TRBJ2-1 | TRBV7-8 | NA | CASRSSRSNEQFF | TGTGCCAGCAGATCGAGTAGGAGTAATGAGCAGTTCTTC
TRBD1 | TRBJ2-3 | TRBV27 | few | CASALRQGLLRTDTQYF | TGTGCCAGCGCCCTCAGACAGGGGCTCCTCCGCACAGATACGCAGTATTTT
TRBD2 | TRBJ2-1 | TRBV6-1 | many | CASSTGTSGRNEQFF | TGTGCCAGCAGCACCGGGACTAGCGGGAGAAATGAGCAGTTCTTC
NA | TRBJ1-5 | TRBV7-8 | few | CASSSLGTLGGNQPQHF | TGTGCCAGCAGCTCGCTCGGGACCCTGGGCGGCAATCAGCCCCAGCATTTT
NA | TRBJ2-3 | TRBV5-1 | few | CASSHDLDTQYF | TGCGCCAGCAGTCATGACCTGGATACGCAGTATTTT
NA | TRBJ2-7 | TRBV7-2 | NA | CASSFLEGPYEQYF | TGTGCCAGCAGCTTTCTGGAGGGACCCTACGAGCAGTACTTC
NA | TRBJ2-4 | TRBV20-1 | few | CSARDILRQGKNIQYF | TGCAGTGCTAGAGATATTTTACGGCAGGGAAAAAACATTCAGTACTTC
TRBD2 | TRBJ2-1 | TRBV29-1 | NA | CSVASSGGGNEQFF | TGCAGCGTGGCGTCTAGCGGGGGGGGCAATGAGCAGTTCTTC
NA | TRBJ2-5 | TRBV20-1 | few | CSARGAGATGTQYF | TGCAGTGCTAGGGGCGCCGGGGCGACGGGGACCCAGTACTTC
NA | TRBJ2-7 | TRBV7-2 | NA | CASSSNPGTVRVEQYF | TGTGCCAGCAGCTCGAACCCGGGGACGGTGAGGGTAGAGCAGTACTTC
NA | TRBJ2-5 | TRBV29-1 | many | CSVTTGYGETQYF | TGCAGCGTTACTACAGGGTATGGGGAGACCCAGTACTTC
NA | TRBJ2-3 | TRBV3-1 | once | CASSQTLIGDTQYF | TGTGCCAGCAGCCAAACCCTGATAGGGGATACGCAGTATTTT
NA | TRBJ2-1 | TRBV28 | few | CASSFLDSSYNEQFF | TGTGCCAGCAGTTTTCTGGACAGCTCCTACAATGAGCAGTTCTTC
NA | TRBJ1-2 | TRBV20-1 | few | CSARPRLYGYTF | TGCAGTGCTAGGCCAAGGCTCTATGGCTACACCTTC
TRBD2 | TRBJ2-7 | TRBV5-1 | NA | CASTHSGSDGEQYF | TGCGCCAGCACTCATAGCGGGAGTGATGGCGAGCAGTACTTC
TRBD2 | TRBJ2-1 | TRBV5-5 | few | CASSFGLAGGGYNEQFF | TGTGCCAGCAGCTTCGGGCTAGCGGGAGGAGGGTACAATGAGCAGTTCTTC
NA | TRBJ1-5 | TRBV4-2 | many | CASSQDFAAGNQPQHF | TGTGCCAGCAGCCAAGATTTTGCGGCAGGCAATCAGCCCCAGCATTTT
NA | TRBJ2-7 | TRBV12-3/TRBV12-4 | many | CASSFNRRSYEQYF | TGTGCCAGCAGTTTCAACCGGCGCTCCTACGAGCAGTACTTC